This T cell receptor (beta chain) was sequenced in a study of blood T cell repertoires in COVID-19. The wider study: Sites across the United States, Italy and Spain contributed samples from acute and convalescent COVID-19. The cDNA or gDNA used as material had been derived from T cells, B-cell-depleted T cells, or PBMCs.

Authors' methods: Estimates of nucleated cell counts were drawn from the amplification of reference gene primers. Here immunoSEQ multiplex PCR was the method, and the copy in TCRdb shows in-frame clones only, minus some. V, J and clone size are taken as reported in that table, and D and trimming were inferred from the DNA itself. This table has nearly 90,000 clones, 70% to 90% appearing once. The CDR3 runs to 15 residues. Germline V CDR1 and CDR2: MNHEY, SMNVEV (reference sequence). The V end was cut by 1 base, the J end by 5 bases, with 14 bases between. This clonotype was sampled from a man in his 60s with acute or convalescent COVID-19. The chain links TRBV27 to TRBJ1-1, with D perhaps matching TRBD1 (6 bases). The source material was peripheral blood. The CDR3 loop reads CASSLLRGLWTEAFF. In DNA form, the CDR3 reads TGTGCCAGCAGTTTATTGCGGGGGCTATGGACTGAAGCTTTCTTT.